This TCR beta chain was sequenced during a study of blood T cells in healthy people across ages. Study-wide results and limits: Roughly linearly, TCR beta diversity per million T cells fell as age increased. Researchers judged that diversity estimates from one million T cells fell short of true values.

V shed 3 bases and J shed 7 bases, with 9 bases lying between them. This CDR3 region has 12 residues. From germline, CDR1 is MNHEY and CDR2 SMNVEV (reference sequence). Note on this clonotype: The target antigen is unknown.

Total RNA was extracted at no less than 6 micrograms per sample. Primed by a sample-barcoded 5' primer and a J-beta primer mix, a second PCR proceeded for roughly 6 to 12 cycles. Per-sample output comprised a minimum of 2.5 million paired-end reads containing CDR3. Via MiXCR, TCRdb re-called the 5' RACE reads, giving one row per CDR3 protein. The sample includes over 600,000 distinct CDR3 sequences, 56% of them seen just once. This receptor was obtained from a man aged 40-55 years in good health. The chain is built from TRBV27 and TRBJ2-5; no clear D gene. The sequencing sample was made of blood. The CDR3 DNA follows: TGTGCCAGCAGTTTCAAGGGTGGGACCCAGTACTTC. Its protein is CASSFKGGTQYF.